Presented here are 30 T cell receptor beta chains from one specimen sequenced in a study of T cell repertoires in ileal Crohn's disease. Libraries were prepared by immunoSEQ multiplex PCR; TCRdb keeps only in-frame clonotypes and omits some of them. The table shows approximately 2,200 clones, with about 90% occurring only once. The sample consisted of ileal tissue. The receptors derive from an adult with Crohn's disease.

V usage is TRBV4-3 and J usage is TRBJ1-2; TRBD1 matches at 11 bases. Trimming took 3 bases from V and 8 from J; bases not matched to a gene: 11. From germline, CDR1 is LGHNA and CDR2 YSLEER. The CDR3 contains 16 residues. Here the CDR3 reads CASSQGSGTGGRGYTF. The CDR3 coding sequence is TGCGCCAGCAGCCAGGGGTCCGGGACAGGGGGTAGGGGCTACACCTTC.

CDR3 region: CASSQRNTEAFF. CDR3 bases: TGTGCCAGCAGTCAGCGGAACACTGAAGCTTTCTTT. The chain has TRBV6-5 and TRBJ1-1; D remains unclear. The CDR3 covers 12 residues. The germline V and J ends were trimmed by 5 bases and 1 base, with 5 bases remaining between them. Germline values: CDR1 MNHEY, CDR2 SVGAGI.

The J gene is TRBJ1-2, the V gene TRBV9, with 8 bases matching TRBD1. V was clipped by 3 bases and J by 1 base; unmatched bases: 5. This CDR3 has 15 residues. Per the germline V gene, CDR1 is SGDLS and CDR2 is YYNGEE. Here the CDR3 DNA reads TGTGCCAGCAGCGCAACAGGGGGAGATAACTATGGCTACACCTTC. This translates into CASSATGGDNYGYTF. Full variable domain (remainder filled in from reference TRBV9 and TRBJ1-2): DSGVTQTPKHLITATGQRVTLRCSPRSGDLSVYWYQQSLDQGLQFLIQYYNGEERAKGNILERFSAQQFPDLHSELNLSSLELGDSALYFCASSATGGDNYGYTFGSGTRLTVV.

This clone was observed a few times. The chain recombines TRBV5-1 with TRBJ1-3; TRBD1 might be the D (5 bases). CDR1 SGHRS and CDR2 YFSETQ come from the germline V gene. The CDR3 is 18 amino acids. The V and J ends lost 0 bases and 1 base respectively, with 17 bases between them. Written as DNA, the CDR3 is TGCGCCAGCAGCTTGGGACCCCCCTCAGGGCGGTCTGGAAACACCATATATTTT. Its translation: CASSLGPPSGRSGNTIYF.

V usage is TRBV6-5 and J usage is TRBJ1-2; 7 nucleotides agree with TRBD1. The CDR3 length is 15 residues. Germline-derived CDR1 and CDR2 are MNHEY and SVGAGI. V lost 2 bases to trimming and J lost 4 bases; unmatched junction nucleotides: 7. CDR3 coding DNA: TGTGCCAGCAGTTACGACCCAGGGGGTGGCTATGGCTACACCTTC. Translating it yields CASSYDPGGGYGYTF.

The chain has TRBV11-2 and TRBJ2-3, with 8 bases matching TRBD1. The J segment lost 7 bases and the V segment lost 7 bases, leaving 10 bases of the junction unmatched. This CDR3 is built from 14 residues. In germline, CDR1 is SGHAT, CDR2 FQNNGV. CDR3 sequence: CASIRQGAGNTQYF. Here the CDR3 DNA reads TGTGCCAGCATCCGGCAGGGGGCAGGAAATACGCAGTATTTT.

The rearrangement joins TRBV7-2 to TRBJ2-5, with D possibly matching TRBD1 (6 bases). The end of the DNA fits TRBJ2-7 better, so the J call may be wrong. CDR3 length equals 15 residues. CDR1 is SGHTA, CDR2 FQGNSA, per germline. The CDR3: CASSPEKTGSHEQYF. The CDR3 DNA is TGTGCCAGCAGCCCCGAAAAAACAGGGTCCCACGAGCAGTACTTC.

The CDR3 DNA sequence: TGTGCCATCAGGGACGCTAGCGGGGGGGGCTACGAGCAGTACTTC. Translating it yields CAIRDASGGGYEQYF. V is TRBV10-3 and J is TRBJ2-7, with TRBD2 identical over 12 bases. Unmatched junction bases numbered 6, after V lost 6 bases and J lost 3 bases. The germline CDR1 and CDR2 sequences are ENHRY and SYGVKD. The CDR3 length is 15 residues.

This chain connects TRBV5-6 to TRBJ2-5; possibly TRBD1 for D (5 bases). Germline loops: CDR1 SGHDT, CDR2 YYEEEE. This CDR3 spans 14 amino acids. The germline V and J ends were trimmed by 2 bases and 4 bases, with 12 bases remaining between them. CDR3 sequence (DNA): TGTGCCAGCAGCTTTCAGGGTGGATTAGAGACCCAGTACTTC. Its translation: CASSFQGGLETQYF.

This chain's CDR3 is CASSQDPGTGDGANVLTF. The CDR3 nucleotides read TGCGCCAGCAGCCAAGATCCCGGGACAGGGGACGGGGCCAACGTCCTGACTTTC. The chain couples TRBV4-3 to TRBJ2-6; 10 bases agree with TRBD1. This CDR3 has 18 amino acids. Germline V gene lookup returns CDR1 LGHNA and CDR2 YSLEER. Trimming took 0 bases from V and 4 from J; bases not matched to a gene: 6.

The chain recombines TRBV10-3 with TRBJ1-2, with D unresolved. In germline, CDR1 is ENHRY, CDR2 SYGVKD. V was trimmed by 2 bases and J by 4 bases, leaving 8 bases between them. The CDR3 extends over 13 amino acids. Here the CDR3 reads CAISEVGSYGYTF. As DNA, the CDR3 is TGTGCCATCAGTGAGGTGGGGAGCTATGGCTACACCTTC.

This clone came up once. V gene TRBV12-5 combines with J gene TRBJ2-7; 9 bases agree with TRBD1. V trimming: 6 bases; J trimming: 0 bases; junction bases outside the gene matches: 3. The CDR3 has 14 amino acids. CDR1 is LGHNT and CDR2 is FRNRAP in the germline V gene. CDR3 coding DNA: TGTGCTAGTGGAATGGACAGGGGCTCCTACGAGCAGTACTTC. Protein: CASGMDRGSYEQYF. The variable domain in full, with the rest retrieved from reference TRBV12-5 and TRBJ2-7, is DARVTQTPRHKVTEMGQEVTMRCQPILGHNTVFWYRQTMMQGLELLAYFRNRAPLDDSGMPKDRFSAEMPDATLATLKIQPSEPRDSAVYFCASGMDRGSYEQYFGPGTRLTVT.

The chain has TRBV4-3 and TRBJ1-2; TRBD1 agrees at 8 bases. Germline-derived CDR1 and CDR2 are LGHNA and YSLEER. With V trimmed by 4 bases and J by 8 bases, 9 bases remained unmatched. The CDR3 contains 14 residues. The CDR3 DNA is TGCGCCAGCAGCCCTCAGACAGGGGTGCGAGGCTACACCTTC. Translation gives CASSPQTGVRGYTF.

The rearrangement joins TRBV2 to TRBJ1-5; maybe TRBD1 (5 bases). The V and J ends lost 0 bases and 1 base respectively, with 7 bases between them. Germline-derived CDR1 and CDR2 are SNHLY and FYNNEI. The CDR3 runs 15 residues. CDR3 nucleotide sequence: TGTGCCAGCAGTGAAGCTGGGGGGAGCAATCAGCCCCAGCATTTT. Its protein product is CASSEAGGSNQPQHF.

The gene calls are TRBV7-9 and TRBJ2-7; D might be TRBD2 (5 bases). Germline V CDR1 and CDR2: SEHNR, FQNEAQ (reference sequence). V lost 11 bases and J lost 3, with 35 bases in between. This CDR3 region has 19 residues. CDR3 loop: CAVFQPRPSRGKIFYEQYF. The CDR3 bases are TGTGCCGTCTTCCAGCCCCGTCCGAGTCGGGGAAAAATTTTCTACGAGCAGTACTTC.

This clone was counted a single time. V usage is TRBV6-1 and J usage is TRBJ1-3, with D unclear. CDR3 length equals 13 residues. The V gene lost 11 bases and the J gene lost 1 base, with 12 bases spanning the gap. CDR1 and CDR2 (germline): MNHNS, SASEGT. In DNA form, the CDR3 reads TGTGCCTCGTCATCGAGGTCTGGAAACACCATATATTTT. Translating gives CASSSRSGNTIYF.

The CDR3 protein is CASSLIPDTEAFF. The CDR3 nucleotides are TGTGCCAGCAGCTTAATCCCAGACACTGAAGCTTTCTTT. The J gene is TRBJ1-1, the V gene TRBV11-2; D remains unclear. Germline V gene sequence: CDR1 SGHAT, CDR2 FQNNGV. This CDR3 has 13 amino acids. Trimming took off 2 bases at V and 3 bases at J, with 7 bases between the two ends.

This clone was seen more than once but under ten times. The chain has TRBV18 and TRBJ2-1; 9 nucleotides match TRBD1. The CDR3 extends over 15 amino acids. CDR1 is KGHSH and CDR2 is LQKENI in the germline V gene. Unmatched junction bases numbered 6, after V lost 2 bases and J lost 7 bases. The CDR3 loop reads CASSPVHRGHNEQFF. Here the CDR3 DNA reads TGTGCCAGCTCACCAGTCCACAGGGGGCATAATGAGCAGTTCTTC.

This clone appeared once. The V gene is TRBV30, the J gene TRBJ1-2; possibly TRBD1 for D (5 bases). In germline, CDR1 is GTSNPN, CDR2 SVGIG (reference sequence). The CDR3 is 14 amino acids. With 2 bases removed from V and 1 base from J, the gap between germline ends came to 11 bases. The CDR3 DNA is TGTGCCTGGAGTCCTATGACAGTTAACTATGGCTACACCTTC. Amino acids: CAWSPMTVNYGYTF.

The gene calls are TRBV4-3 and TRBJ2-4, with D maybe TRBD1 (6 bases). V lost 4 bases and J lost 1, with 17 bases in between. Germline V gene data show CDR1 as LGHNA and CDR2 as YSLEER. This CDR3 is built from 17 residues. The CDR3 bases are TGCGCCAGCAGCCCCCGTACAGGGAATGACGCCAAAAACATTCAGTACTTC. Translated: CASSPRTGNDAKNIQYF.

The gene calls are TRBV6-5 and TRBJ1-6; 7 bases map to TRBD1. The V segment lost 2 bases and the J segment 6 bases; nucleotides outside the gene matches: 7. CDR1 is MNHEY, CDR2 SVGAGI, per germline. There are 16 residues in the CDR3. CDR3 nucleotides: TGTGCCAGCAGTTACACCTCCGGGACAGCTAATTCACCCCTCCACTTT. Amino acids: CASSYTSGTANSPLHF.

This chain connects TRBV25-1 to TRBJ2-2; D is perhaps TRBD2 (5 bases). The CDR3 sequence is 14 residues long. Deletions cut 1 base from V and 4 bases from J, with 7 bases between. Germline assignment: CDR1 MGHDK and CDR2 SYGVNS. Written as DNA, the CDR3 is TGTGCCAGCAGTGAATTTGGAGGCACCGGGGAGCTGTTTTTT. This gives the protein CASSEFGGTGELFF.

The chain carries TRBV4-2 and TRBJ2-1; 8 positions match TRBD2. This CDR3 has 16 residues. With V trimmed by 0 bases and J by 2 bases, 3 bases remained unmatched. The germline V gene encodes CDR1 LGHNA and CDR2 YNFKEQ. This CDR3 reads CASSQDLGGAYNEQFF. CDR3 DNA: TGTGCCAGCAGCCAAGATCTCGGGGGGGCCTACAATGAGCAGTTCTTC.

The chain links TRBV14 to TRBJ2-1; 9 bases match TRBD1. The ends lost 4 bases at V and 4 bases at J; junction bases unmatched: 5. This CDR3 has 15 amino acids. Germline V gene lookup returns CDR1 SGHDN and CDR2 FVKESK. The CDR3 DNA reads TGTGCCAGCAGCCTCCGACAGGGGGGGTACAATGAGCAGTTCTTC. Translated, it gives CASSLRQGGYNEQFF.

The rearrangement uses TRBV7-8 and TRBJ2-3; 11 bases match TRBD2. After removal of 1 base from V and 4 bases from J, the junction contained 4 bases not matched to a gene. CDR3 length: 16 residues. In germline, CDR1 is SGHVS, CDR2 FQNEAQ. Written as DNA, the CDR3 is TGTGCCAGCAGCTTAGAACTAGCGGGGGCCTCAGATACGCAGTATTTT. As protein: CASSLELAGASDTQYF.

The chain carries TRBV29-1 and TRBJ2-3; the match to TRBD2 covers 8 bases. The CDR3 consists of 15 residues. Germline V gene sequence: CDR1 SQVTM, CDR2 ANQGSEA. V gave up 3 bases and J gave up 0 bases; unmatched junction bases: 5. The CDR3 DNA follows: TGCAGCGTTGACGGGGGGGCAGTTAGCACAGATACGCAGTATTTT. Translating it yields CSVDGGAVSTDTQYF.

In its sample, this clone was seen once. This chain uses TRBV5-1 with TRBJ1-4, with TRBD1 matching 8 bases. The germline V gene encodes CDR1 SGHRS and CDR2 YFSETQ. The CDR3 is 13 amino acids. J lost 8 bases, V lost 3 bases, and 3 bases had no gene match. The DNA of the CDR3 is TGCGCCAGCAGCTGGACAGGGAGAGAAAAACTGTTTTTT. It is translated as CASSWTGREKLFF.

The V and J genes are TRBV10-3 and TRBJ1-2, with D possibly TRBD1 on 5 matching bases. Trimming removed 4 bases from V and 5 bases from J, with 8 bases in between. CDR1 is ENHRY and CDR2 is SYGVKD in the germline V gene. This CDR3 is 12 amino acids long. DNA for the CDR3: TGTGCCATCAGTGCGCAGGGTTATGGCTACACCTTC. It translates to CAISAQGYGYTF.

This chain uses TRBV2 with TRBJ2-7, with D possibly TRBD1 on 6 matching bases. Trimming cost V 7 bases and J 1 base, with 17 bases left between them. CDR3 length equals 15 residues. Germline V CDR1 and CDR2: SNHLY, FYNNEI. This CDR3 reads CASNLGGRLSYEQYF. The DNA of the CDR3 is TGTGCCAGCAACTTAGGGGGACGGCTGTCCTACGAGCAGTACTTC.

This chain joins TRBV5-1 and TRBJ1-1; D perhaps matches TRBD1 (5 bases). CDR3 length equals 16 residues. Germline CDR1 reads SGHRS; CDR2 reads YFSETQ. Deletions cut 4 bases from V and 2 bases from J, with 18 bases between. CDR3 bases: TGCGCCAGCAGCCCCGGGGGGTCAGAGATTAACACTGAAGCTTTCTTT. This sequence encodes CASSPGGSEINTEAFF.